These 6 T cell receptor beta chains were all obtained from the same sample, sequenced in a study of response to subunit inactivated influenza vaccine. MiXCR was run by TCRdb on the RT-PCR reads, yielding one entry per CDR3 protein. Of around 250,000 distinct CDR3 sequences detected, less than 15% appear once; the ten largest clones hold 7.8%. Here the sequenced sample was non-naive T cells sorted from PBMCs, taken 14 to 15 days before vaccination. The receptors stem from a man between 50 and 59 years old who received an inactivated influenza vaccine.

This clonotype showed up just a few times. The rearrangement links TRBV4-3 to TRBJ1-2, with D hard to call. Deletions cut 1 base from V and 3 bases from J, with 9 bases between. Per germline, CDR1 LGHNA and CDR2 YSLEER. This CDR3 has 14 residues. CDR3 bases: TGCGCCAGCAGCCAAGGGAGGTTTGACTATGGCTACACCTTC. Translated: CASSQGRFDYGYTF.

This clonotype was seen more than once but under ten times. The chain is built from TRBV6-1 and TRBJ2-1; 15 nucleotides line up with TRBD2. Germline CDR1 and CDR2: MNHNS and SASEGT. Losses at the gene ends were 5 bases for V and 1 base for J; bases not matched to a gene: 3. The CDR3 runs to 17 residues. The CDR3 DNA sequence: TGTGCCAGCAGTCCGGGACTAGCGGGAGGTTCCTACAATGAGCAGTTCTTC. Its translation is CASSPGLAGGSYNEQFF.

This clonotype was seen a few times. The rearrangement links TRBV7-2 to TRBJ1-2; D not certain. Per germline, CDR1 SGHTA and CDR2 FQGNSA. This CDR3 is built from 14 residues. V lost 2 bases, J lost 3 bases, and 10 bases lay in between. CDR3: CASSLSQPYYGYTF. As DNA, the CDR3 is TGTGCCAGCAGCTTAAGTCAGCCTTACTATGGCTACACCTTC.

V is TRBV28 and J is TRBJ2-5; 7 bases are shared with TRBD1. In germline, CDR1 is MDHEN, CDR2 SYDVKM. CDR3 length: 17 residues. The J segment lost 4 bases and the V segment lost 1 base, leaving 12 bases of the junction unmatched. The CDR3 DNA reads as TGTGCCAGCAGTTTATCTCTTGGGACAGACGATCGAGAGACCCAGTACTTC. Protein product: CASSLSLGTDDRETQYF.

Many counts were recorded for this clonotype. The chain has TRBV4-3 and TRBJ2-2; D is ambiguous. This CDR3 contains 16 residues. The germline CDR1 and CDR2 sequences are LGHNA and YSLEER. V was shortened by 5 bases and J by 7 bases, with 20 bases between the two germline ends. The CDR3 region is CASSENSQLVVGELFF. For the CDR3, the DNA is TGCGCCAGCAGCGAGAACAGTCAGCTAGTAGTCGGGGAGCTGTTTTTT.

This clonotype was seen at least ten times. The chain uses TRBV5-5 and TRBJ2-2; D perhaps matches TRBD1 (6 bases). Trimming took 1 base from V and 0 from J, leaving 10 bases between them. This CDR3 is 16 amino acids long. Germline V gene sequence: CDR1 SGHKS, CDR2 YYEKEE (reference sequence). CDR3 bases: TGTGCCAGCAGCTTGTTTTCAGGGGCGAACACCGGGGAGCTGTTTTTT. Residues: CASSLFSGANTGELFF.